This T cell receptor beta chain derives from a study of T cells after yellow fever vaccination. It was through 5'RACE template switching that TCR cDNA was made, with a universal primer site and UMIs added. One entry per CDR3 protein results from TCRdb running MiXCR on the 5' RACE reads. The sample has tens of thousands of distinct CDR3 sequences, around 7.7% seen once. This clonotype was observed at least ten times. Germline V gene data show CDR1 as SGHVS and CDR2 as FNYEAQ. Trimming removed 0 bases from V and 4 bases from J, with 10 bases in between. The CDR3 spans 14 residues. The receptor comes from a man aged 18 to 35 who received the YFV17D yellow fever vaccine. Sequenced here: CD8+ T cells sorted from PBMCs, sampled more than 8 days after the first yellow fever vaccination. The chain carries TRBV7-6 and TRBJ2-7; D gene uncertain. This chain's CDR3 is CASSLARDSYEQYF. CDR3 DNA sequence: TGTGCCAGCAGCTTAGCAAGGGATTCGTACGAGCAGTACTTC.